The clone carrying this T cell receptor (beta chain) has just a few counts. Its antigen is unknown. Trimming stripped 0 bases from V and 8 bases from J, with 8 bases between. The V gene's germline CDR1 is SGHRS and CDR2 YFSETQ. This CDR3 has 13 residues. The data originate from a study of graft-versus-host responses after intestinal transplantation. Study-level background: Grafts that recipients had were multivisceral, liver-intestinal, or isolated intestinal transplants. General study findings and limits: In patients with graft-donor T cell macrochimerism, allograft graft-versus-host to host-versus-graft clonal ratios were high. Researchers found GvH clones in recipient marrow, and some showed up first in ileum or blood.

Libraries were prepared by immunoSEQ multiplex PCR; TCRdb keeps only in-frame clonotypes and omits some of them. This table has roughly 110,000 clones, approximately 86% appearing once. This material consisted of unstimulated CD4+ T cells sorted from spleen or lymph node cells, taken before transplant. The receptor's source is a human donor who was the organ donor for an intestinal transplant. This chain joins TRBV5-1 and TRBJ2-2; D is undetermined. CDR3 sequence: CASSLGASGELFF. CDR3 coding DNA: TGCGCCAGCAGCTTGGGGGCGTCGGGGGAGCTGTTTTTT.